A single sample is the source of the 20 T cell receptor beta chains below, sequenced in a study of CD8 T cells in ankylosing spondylitis. TCRdb re-derived calls from the 5' RACE reads in MiXCR, one entry per CDR3 protein. The table shows 450,000 or so distinct CDR3 sequences, with roughly a quarter occurring only once. Findings of the study overall: There was a TCR beta motif, made of fewer than 10 highly homologous variants, that appeared characteristic of ankylosing spondylitis blood.

No antigen is known for these receptors. The sample taken for sequencing was blood, either unsorted or a sorted T cell fraction (not recorded which). These receptors came from a male donor with ankylosing spondylitis.

In its sample, this clonotype was seen a few times. This sequence joins TRBV7-2 and TRBJ1-3, with D unclear. The CDR3 extends over 16 amino acids. The ends were cut back, 2 bases at V and 0 bases at J, with 11 bases in the middle. From germline, CDR1 is SGHTA and CDR2 FQGNSA. In nucleotides, the CDR3 is TGTGCCAGCAGCTTATACGGCGGAGCCTCTGGAAACACCATATATTTT. It codes for CASSLYGGASGNTIYF.

This clonotype was detected a few times. This chain joins TRBV12-3 or TRBV12-4 and TRBJ2-1, with TRBD2 matching 14 bases. This CDR3 region has 18 residues. V lost 4 bases to trimming and J lost 2 bases; unmatched junction nucleotides: 7. The CDR3 is CASSSETSGRGAYNEQFF. The CDR3 coding sequence is TGTGCCAGCAGTTCCGAGACTAGCGGGAGGGGCGCCTACAATGAGCAGTTCTTC.

This clonotype appeared a few times. This sequence joins TRBV11-2 and TRBJ2-3; D is unclear. The length of the CDR3 is 12 residues. Trimming removed 3 bases from V and 8 bases from J, with 9 bases in between. Germline V gives CDR1 SGHAT, CDR2 FQNNGV. The CDR3 DNA follows: TGTGCCAGCAGCTTGGACCTGGGTACGCAGTATTTT. It encodes CASSLDLGTQYF.

V and J are TRBV3-1 and TRBJ2-2, with TRBD2 as a possible D gene (6 bases). With 4 bases removed from V and 3 bases from J, the gap between germline ends came to 15 bases. The V gene's germline CDR1 is LGHDT and CDR2 YNNKEL (reference sequence). The CDR3 has 16 residues. The CDR3 here is CASSPRGSGYTGELFF. The CDR3 DNA is TGTGCCAGCAGCCCCCGCGGTAGCGGCTACACCGGGGAGCTGTTTTTT. Drawing the rest from reference TRBV3-1 and TRBJ2-2, the complete variable domain is DTAVSQTPKYLVTQMGNDKSIKCEQNLGHDTMYWYKQDSKKFLKIMFSYNNKELIINETVPNRFSPKSPDKAHLNLHINSLELGDSAVYFCASSPRGSGYTGELFFGEGSRLTVL.

V gene TRBV7-9 combines with J gene TRBJ2-7; D unresolved. The CDR3 has 12 amino acids. Germline V gene lookup returns CDR1 SEHNR and CDR2 FQNEAQ (reference sequence). The V and J ends lost 1 base and 5 bases respectively, with 6 bases between them. The CDR3 reads CASSLGQHEQYV. The CDR3 region has the DNA TGTGCCAGCAGCTTAGGTCAGCACGAGCAGTACGTC.

The genes are TRBV6-5 and TRBJ1-5; unclear D gene. Germline-derived CDR1 and CDR2 are MNHEY and SVGAGI. Trimming left V 6 bases short and J 7 bases short, with 13 bases between. The CDR3 consists of 13 residues. The CDR3 reads CASRLQLGQPQHF. DNA of the CDR3: TGTGCCAGCAGGTTACAGCTCGGCCAGCCCCAGCATTTT.

This clonotype was recorded once. V is TRBV11-2 and J is TRBJ1-4, with D unclear. The V and J ends lost 6 bases and 5 bases respectively, with 10 bases between them. This CDR3 has 13 amino acids. In germline, CDR1 is SGHAT, CDR2 FQNNGV. The CDR3 DNA reads as TGTGCCAGCAGAAGTGGAACGAATGAAAAACTGTTTTTT. Its protein is CASRSGTNEKLFF. Full variable domain (rest looked up from reference TRBV11-2 and TRBJ1-4): EAGVAQSPRYKIIEKRQSVAFWCNPISGHATLYWYQQILGQGPKLLIQFQNNGVVDDSQLPKDRFSAERLKGVDSTLKIQPAKLEDSAVYLCASRSGTNEKLFFGSGTQLSVL.

This clonotype has more than one count but fewer than ten. The V gene is TRBV4-2, the J gene TRBJ2-2, with TRBD2 identical over 11 bases. Trimming cost V 4 bases and J 3 bases; bases outside gene matches: 7. This CDR3 region has 17 residues. Germline-derived CDR1 and CDR2 are LGHNA and YNFKEQ. The CDR3 here is CASSPTSGVGYTGELFF. CDR3 sequence (DNA): TGTGCCAGCAGCCCGACTAGCGGGGTGGGGTACACCGGGGAGCTGTTTTTT.

This clonotype has just a few counts. The chain recombines TRBV6-1 with TRBJ2-2; TRBD1 might be the D (6 bases). V dropped 7 bases and J dropped 1 base, with 10 bases sitting between them. Germline V lookup: CDR1 MNHNS, CDR2 SASEGT. This CDR3 has 14 amino acids. CDR3 amino acids: CASTQGQNTGELFF. The DNA of the CDR3 is TGTGCCAGCACCCAGGGACAGAACACCGGGGAGCTGTTTTTT.

This clonotype has more than one count but fewer than ten. This chain connects TRBV11-1 to TRBJ2-3; a weak D match, TRBD2 (6 bases). The V gene lost 4 bases and the J gene lost 4 bases, with 15 bases spanning the gap. The CDR3 covers 15 residues. Germline V gives CDR1 SGHAT, CDR2 FQDESV (reference sequence). This chain's CDR3 is CASSSSGGVPDTQYF. In nucleotides, the CDR3 is TGTGCCAGCAGCTCATCAGGAGGGGTTCCAGATACGCAGTATTTT.

This clonotype occurred many times. V usage is TRBV3-1 and J usage is TRBJ2-2, with 9 positions matching TRBD1. Trimming at V came to 4 bases and at J to 1 base, leaving 1 base not matched to a gene. The CDR3 is 15 residues long. In germline, CDR1 is LGHDT, CDR2 YNNKEL (reference sequence). CDR3 amino acids: CASSRGQGNTGELFF. In nucleotides, the CDR3 is TGTGCCAGCAGCCGGGGACAGGGGAACACCGGGGAGCTGTTTTTT.

V is TRBV7-2 and J is TRBJ2-7, with D possibly TRBD2 on 5 matching bases. The V gene's germline CDR1 is SGHTA and CDR2 FQGNSA. Between the trimmed V and J ends, which lost 2 bases and 3 bases, there was a span of 20 bases. The CDR3 has 17 amino acids. CDR3 in DNA: TGTGCCAGCAGCTTATACCTAGATCCGATCGGGGACTACGAGCAGTACGTC. Protein product: CASSLYLDPIGDYEQYV.

The chain combines TRBV29-1 with TRBJ2-7; possible D gene TRBD2, 5 bases. Trimming removed 4 bases at V and 5 bases at J, with 12 bases between. The CDR3 is made up of 12 amino acids. Germline V gene sequence: CDR1 SQVTM, CDR2 ANQGSEA. The CDR3: CSVASGVNEQYF. In nucleotides, the CDR3 is TGCAGCGTTGCGAGCGGAGTCAACGAGCAGTACTTC.

Here the CDR3 DNA reads TGTGCCAGCAGTTTGCGGGACCTTGGGTATGGCTACACCTTC. Protein product: CASSLRDLGYGYTF. This chain connects TRBV12-3 or TRBV12-4 to TRBJ1-2; D might be TRBD1 (5 bases). V shed 3 bases and J shed 5 bases, with 13 bases lying between them. This CDR3 spans 14 amino acids.

In its sample, this clonotype was seen a few times. The rearrangement uses TRBV30 and TRBJ2-7; D is undetermined. Looked up from germline, CDR1 is GTSNPN and CDR2 is SVGIG (reference sequence). This CDR3 contains 12 residues. Trimming left V 0 bases short and J 6 bases short, with 9 bases between. The CDR3 bases are TGTGCCTGGAGTGTAGATCGTAGCGAGCAGTACTTC. It codes for CAWSVDRSEQYF.

The V and J genes are TRBV29-1 and TRBJ2-7; D remains ambiguous. This CDR3 spans 14 amino acids. From germline, CDR1 is SQVTM and CDR2 ANQGSEA. Trimming left V 5 bases short and J 5 bases short, with 19 bases between. As DNA, the CDR3 is TGCAGCGTTACCATTCGGAGACACAGCGACGAGCAGTACTTC. Its protein is CSVTIRRHSDEQYF.

This clonotype has ten or more counts. The chain has TRBV5-1 and TRBJ1-5; TRBD1 agrees at 8 bases. The CDR3 is 14 residues long. J lost 7 bases, V lost 0 bases, and 3 bases had no gene match. CDR1 and CDR2 (germline): SGHRS, YFSETQ. CDR3 residues: CASSLEQGAQPQHF. The CDR3 nucleotides are TGCGCCAGCAGCTTGGAGCAGGGGGCCCAGCCCCAGCATTTT.

The genes are TRBV7-2 and TRBJ1-5; D remains unclear. The germline CDR1 and CDR2 sequences are SGHTA and FQGNSA. Trimming took off 1 base at V and 4 bases at J, with 11 bases between the two ends. The CDR3 sequence is 15 residues long. CDR3 residues: CASSLDGLTNQPQHF. For the CDR3, the DNA is TGTGCCAGCAGCTTAGACGGCCTCACAAATCAGCCCCAGCATTTT.

This clonotype came up a few times. The rearrangement joins TRBV10-3 to TRBJ1-2, with 7 bases matching TRBD1. Germline values: CDR1 ENHRY, CDR2 SYGVKD. The J segment lost 2 bases and the V segment lost 9 bases, leaving 3 bases of the junction unmatched. The CDR3 consists of 12 residues. The CDR3 coding sequence is TGTGCCATTCAAGGGGGCAACTATGGCTACACCTTC. Its protein is CAIQGGNYGYTF.

This clonotype was observed a handful of times. The chain carries TRBV18 and TRBJ2-1; D gene uncertain. The germline V and J ends were trimmed by 3 bases and 0 bases, with 12 bases remaining between them. CDR1 and CDR2 from the germline V gene are KGHSH and LQKENI. This CDR3 is built from 16 residues. Here the CDR3 reads CASSPTQATSYNEQFF. The CDR3 DNA follows: TGTGCCAGCTCACCCACGCAGGCGACCTCCTACAATGAGCAGTTCTTC.